What follows is one T cell receptor (beta chain) and its context. A much more abundant neighbour one base away suggests this may be a read error. Stable disease denoted Graves' hyperthyroidism without ophthalmopathy progression within 18 months. Newly diagnosed patients aged 18 to 65 had hyperthyroidism of under 2 months' duration. Germline V CDR1 and CDR2: MNHNS, SASEGT. There are 15 residues in the CDR3. The source of the sample is a study of T cells in Graves' hyperthyroidism and ophthalmopathy. Using RNA transcripts as the source, TCR beta CDR3 regions were amplified. RT-PCR in the first round (using the HTBI primer set) targeted the TCR CDR3. TCRdb re-analysed the multiplex PCR reads in MiXCR, keeping a single row per CDR3 protein. The table includes around 480,000 distinct CDR3 sequences, about 15% detected once.

The source material was blood. This sequence joins TRBV6-1 and TRBJ2-2; 9 positions match TRBD2. The clonotype comes from a woman between 18 and 29 years old with Graves' hyperthyroidism. The CDR3 nucleotides read TGTCCCAGCACCCTAGCGGGAAAAAACACCGGGGAGCTGTTTTTT. This encodes CPSTLAGKNTGELFF.